This is a list of T cell receptor beta chains from one sample in a study of CD8+ T cells in alopecia areata. Sequenced by immunoSEQ multiplex PCR; TCRdb stores in-frame clones only, minus some. Seen here are about 140,000 clones, around 49% observed once, and the top ten hold roughly 0.99%. This sample comprised CD4+ T cells sorted from blood, obtained at week 0. These receptors were collected from a human donor with alopecia areata. The CDR3 runs from the conserved cysteine through the conserved F or W.

J gene	V gene	CDR3 protein
TRBJ2-3	TRBV11-1	CASSLAPQAKNTQYF
TRBJ1-2	TRBV29-1	CSVTGDRTGYTF
TRBJ2-3	TRBV7-2	CASSPGTNTQYF
TRBJ2-5	TRBV29-1	CSATNRETQYF
TRBJ2-7	TRBV4-1	CASSQDGTGRRGYEQYF
TRBJ1-2	TRBV5-4	CASSLGGKNYGYTF
TRBJ2-7	TRBV23-1	CASSQPDRGRTYEQYF
TRBJ2-1	TRBV27	CASSLGADSYNEQFF
TRBJ2-1	TRBV5-4	CASSQGSQGPYNEQFF
TRBJ2-5	TRBV5-4	CAIGSRTGTQETQYF
TRBJ2-7	TRBV29-1	CSVKTGEGGEQYF
TRBJ1-4	TRBV29-1	CSGGTQEKLFF
TRBJ1-5	TRBV30	CAWSVLSPGEETQHF
TRBJ1-1	TRBV30	CAWISRGWGTEAFF
TRBJ2-6	TRBV7-9	CASRPRDSGANVLTF
TRBJ2-7	TRBV30	CAWATSGTYEQYF
TRBJ2-7	TRBV29-1	CSVATLAGVGYEQYF
TRBJ2-2	TRBV30	CAWSVGHRVTGELFF
TRBJ1-2	TRBV28	CASRRRGGYTF
TRBJ1-1	TRBV28	CASSGRVQGNTEAFF
TRBJ2-1	TRBV7-9	CASSLGGLADEQFF
TRBJ1-5	TRBV2	CASSVVQSYPAQHF
TRBJ1-2	TRBV23-1	CASSLSRGRWSDGYTF
TRBJ2-7	TRBV28	CASRFGLAGGRQYF
TRBJ2-1	TRBV2	CASQRESAGNEQFF
TRBJ2-7	TRBV4-2	CASSQDLGETPYEQYF
TRBJ2-7	TRBV2	CASSISSYEQYF
TRBJ2-5	TRBV30	CAWTLEQETQYF
TRBJ1-5	TRBV29-1	CSVDIVSGQPQHF
TRBJ1-3	TRBV30	CAWSFDPRSGNTIYF
TRBJ2-7	TRBV9	CASSGPSLNEQYF
TRBJ2-7	TRBV7-9	CASSLARTYEQYF
TRBJ1-5	TRBV6-8	CASSTRDASKPQHF
TRBJ1-5	TRBV20-1	CSARDGQPQHF
TRBJ1-4	TRBV25-1	CASSDRGEKLFF
TRBJ2-7	TRBV30	CAWSVRANYEQYF
TRBJ2-2	TRBV29-1	CSVGGRSTGELFF